Listed below are T cell receptor beta chains from one sample, sequenced in a study of CD8+CD57+ T cells in acquired aplastic anemia. In TCRdb, the reads were re-called with MiXCR into one record per CDR3 protein. The top ten clones hold approximately 1.3% of a sample with about 290,000 distinct CDR3 sequences, approximately 57% of them seen once. The material sequenced was sorted CD4+, CD8+, or CD8+CD57+ T cells (not recorded which) from PBMCs. The receptors shown here come from a human donor with aplastic anemia. Each CDR3 is given with its conserved first and last residue. A D gene is named only where the DNA matches it firmly. Clone sizes are given selectively: once, few, many, or a class where the clone is expanded.

J gene,clone size,V gene,D gene,CDR3 DNA,CDR3 protein
TRBJ2-7,NA,TRBV25-1,NA,TGTGCCAGCATAAGCAGGGACGGGTACGAGCAGTACTTC,CASISRDGYEQYF
TRBJ1-5,NA,TRBV7-2,NA,TGTGCCAGCAGCTTAGTGGGCAGGGCTAATCAGCCCCAGCATTTT,CASSLVGRANQPQHF
TRBJ1-6,many,TRBV9,NA,TGTGCCAGCAGCAATATTAATTCACCCCTCCACTTT,CASSNINSPLHF
TRBJ1-5,NA,TRBV29-1,TRBD1,TGCAGCTTTAGTACAGGGGTTGATCAGCCCCAGCATTTT,CSFSTGVDQPQHF
TRBJ2-1,NA,TRBV12-3/TRBV12-4,NA,TGTGCTAGTGGTTTGATTAGCAATGAGCAGTTCTTC,CASGLISNEQFF
TRBJ2-1,NA,TRBV29-1,NA,TGCAGCGTTGAATTAGGAACAGGTATCTCCCAGTTCTTC,CSVELGTGISQFF
TRBJ2-5,many,TRBV20-1,TRBD1,TGCAGTGCTAGTGTAGGGGGCGCAGAGACCCAGTACTTC,CSASVGGAETQYF
TRBJ2-7,NA,TRBV10-3,NA,TGTGCCATCAGTCTCGACGACTACGAGCAGTACTTC,CAISLDDYEQYF
TRBJ1-5,NA,TRBV7-9,TRBD1,TGTGCCAGCAGCTTCCAGGGGGCTAATCAGCCCCAGCATTTT,CASSFQGANQPQHF
TRBJ2-7,NA,TRBV7-6,NA,TGTGCCAGCAGCTTAGCGTCCAGGGAATCCACCTACGAGCAGTACTTC,CASSLASRESTYEQYF
TRBJ2-5,NA,TRBV7-2,NA,TGTGCCAGCAGCGCGGGAGAGACCCAGTACTTC,CASSAGETQYF
TRBJ2-7,NA,TRBV10-1,NA,TGCGCCAGCAACCTCCGGGACGGAGACTACGAGCAGTACTTC,CASNLRDGDYEQYF
TRBJ2-1,NA,TRBV20-1,TRBD2,TGCAGTGCTAGTCCCCCTACTAGCGGACCTGCAGAGCAGTTCTTC,CSASPPTSGPAEQFF
TRBJ2-1,NA,TRBV14,NA,TGTGCCAGAAGCAAAGAGGGGTGGGGGGAGAGGGACTACAATGAGCAGTTCTTC,CARSKEGWGERDYNEQFF
TRBJ2-7,few,TRBV19,TRBD1,TGTGCCAGTAGACCGAAACCGGGACAGGATACCTACGAGCAGTACTTC,CASRPKPGQDTYEQYF
TRBJ2-2,few,TRBV7-8,NA,TGTGCCAGCAGCTTAGTACAGGATCACGGGGAGCTGTTTTTT,CASSLVQDHGELFF
TRBJ1-6,NA,TRBV19,NA,TGTGCCAGTAGTCTTTTTGAGAGGGATTCACCCCTCCACTTT,CASSLFERDSPLHF
TRBJ2-7,NA,TRBV15,TRBD2,TGTGCCACCAGCAGAGGGACTAGCGGGGGTTACGAGCAGTACTTC,CATSRGTSGGYEQYF
TRBJ2-1,few,TRBV6-5,TRBD2,TGTGCCAGCAGTGCGGTGCCCCCGACTAGCCCGAGCTCCTACAATGAGCAGTTCTTC,CASSAVPPTSPSSYNEQFF
TRBJ2-3,NA,TRBV20-1,NA,TGCAGTGCTAGAGATCGACGGGCCGATGAGCAGTATTTT,CSARDRRADEQYF
TRBJ2-7,NA,TRBV25-1,NA,TGTGCCAGCAGTGAATGGGCAGGGCCCTACGAGCAGTACTTC,CASSEWAGPYEQYF
TRBJ2-7,many,TRBV6-5,NA,TGTGCCAGCAGTTCACCTGGGGGAAGGGGCGAGCAGTACTTC,CASSSPGGRGEQYF
TRBJ2-7,many,TRBV27,NA,TGTGCCAGCAGCCGACCGGGCTACACGTACGAGCAGTACTTC,CASSRPGYTYEQYF
TRBJ2-7,NA,TRBV29-1,TRBD1,TGCAGCGTCTCACAGGGGTCCACCTACGAGCAGTACTTC,CSVSQGSTYEQYF
TRBJ2-1,NA,TRBV24-1,TRBD2,TGTGCCACCAGTGACTCGACTAGCGGGGGGCTCTACAATGAGCAGTTCTTC,CATSDSTSGGLYNEQFF
TRBJ1-5,NA,TRBV10-3,NA,TGTGCCATCAGTGTGGAACCGACAAATCAGCCCCAGCATTTT,CAISVEPTNQPQHF
TRBJ2-2,NA,TRBV25-1,NA,TGTGCCAGCAGCGTAGGCACAGCAGGCGGGGAGCTGTTTTTT,CASSVGTAGGELFF
TRBJ2-7,NA,TRBV20-1,TRBD2,TGCAGTGCTAGAGGTCTAGCGGTCGTCTACGAGCAGTACTTC,CSARGLAVVYEQYF
TRBJ2-2,NA,TRBV7-2,NA,TGTGCCAGCAGCCGCGGCGGTAAGGCCGGGGAGCTGTTTTTT,CASSRGGKAGELFF
TRBJ1-6,NA,TRBV7-2,TRBD1,TGTGTCAGCAGCTTAGACAGGGTTCGGCCCCTCCACTTT,CVSSLDRVRPLHF
TRBJ1-2,many,TRBV7-8,NA,TGTGCCAGCAGCTCACCGGGAAGCTCTAACTATGGCTACACCTTC,CASSSPGSSNYGYTF
TRBJ2-1,NA,TRBV25-1,NA,TGTGCCAGCAGTGCTTCCCGGTCGGGGTTCAGTGAGCAGTTCTTC,CASSASRSGFSEQFF
TRBJ1-3,NA,TRBV20-1,NA,TGCAGTGCTAGAAGCCCTGTCTCTGGAAACACCATATATTTT,CSARSPVSGNTIYF
TRBJ2-7,NA,TRBV10-3,TRBD1,TGTGCCATCAGCGGACAGGGGGCAACCTACGAGCAGTACTTC,CAISGQGATYEQYF
TRBJ2-7,NA,TRBV20-1,TRBD2,TGCAGTGCTAGCGGGAGGGAGGGCTGCTACGGGCAGTACTTC,CSASGREGCYGQYF
TRBJ2-2,NA,TRBV7-9,NA,TGTGCCAGCAGCCTTCGACAGGATGGAAACACCGGGGAGCTGTTTTTT,CASSLRQDGNTGELFF
TRBJ2-7,NA,TRBV15,NA,TGTGCCACCAGCAGTTACGGGCAGGGAGACTACGAGCAGTACTTC,CATSSYGQGDYEQYF
TRBJ2-7,many,TRBV3-1,TRBD2,TGTGCCAGCAGCCACACCGGGCGGGGGATAACCTACGAGCAGTACTTC,CASSHTGRGITYEQYF
TRBJ2-1,NA,TRBV10-1,NA,TGCGCCAGCAGTGGGTTGGGGGGCTTCTACGATGAGCAGTTCTTC,CASSGLGGFYDEQFF
TRBJ1-5,NA,TRBV27,NA,TGTGCCAGCAGTTTAGCCGCCGGCATCGAGCCCCAGCATTTT,CASSLAAGIEPQHF
TRBJ1-1,NA,TRBV20-1,NA,TGCAGTGCTAGACCCCTGTCAATCATGAACACTGAAGCTTTCTTT,CSARPLSIMNTEAFF
TRBJ1-2,many,TRBV11-2,NA,TGTGCCAGCAGCTTACAGAGAAACTATGGCTACACCTTC,CASSLQRNYGYTF
TRBJ2-4,NA,TRBV6-1,NA,TGTGCCAGCAGTTACGTGGCAGCCAAAAACATTCAGTACTTC,CASSYVAAKNIQYF
TRBJ1-2,NA,TRBV20-1,NA,TGCAGTCTCTGGGGGGGAGGGAAAATGTCCTTC,CSLWGGGKMSF
TRBJ2-7,NA,TRBV29-1,NA,TGCAGCGTTGAAGACGAGCGAAAATACGAGCAGTACTTC,CSVEDERKYEQYF
TRBJ2-5,many,TRBV4-1,NA,TGCGCCAGCACCAGGGGGGGGGCAGGGCTCCAAGAGACCCAGTACTTC,CASTRGGAGLQETQYF